The 13 T cell receptor beta chains below all came from one sample that was sequenced in a study of shared clonotypes between healthy human individuals. Repertoires were generated with immunoSEQ multiplex PCR, while TCRdb's copy carries only in-frame clones and drops some. The data hold around 510,000 clones, with roughly 79% observed a single time. Sequencing was performed on PBMCs. Receptors originate from a woman aged 40 to 49 in good health. Some clones in this sample may be carry-over from other donors' samples.

This chain uses TRBV23-1 with TRBJ2-3, with D maybe TRBD2 (6 bases). TRBV23-1 is filed as an ORF, its function uncertain. This CDR3 spans 15 amino acids. V gave up 4 bases and J gave up 2 bases, with 13 bases separating them. CDR3 DNA sequence: TGCGCCAGCAGTCCCCGGAGGGCCTCCACAGATACGCAGTATTTT. Protein product: CASSPRRASTDTQYF.

The chain is built from TRBV1 and TRBJ2-7; TRBD2, the table's D call, lacks a check against the DNA. TRBV1 is a listed pseudogene. This CDR3 is 17 amino acids long. The CDR3 DNA follows: TGCACCAGCAGCCAAGATAAGGGGGAGGGCCGCTCCTACGAGCAGTACTTC. Amino acid sequence: CTSSQDKGEGRSYEQYF.

This chain connects TRBV18 to TRBJ2-4, with 10 bases aligning to TRBD1. The V gene end was trimmed by 10 bases and the J gene end by 8 bases; junction bases not matched to a gene: 17. This CDR3 is 16 amino acids long. Germline CDR1 KGHSH, CDR2 LQKENI. This chain's CDR3 is CANPAPRRGQGYIQYF. CDR3 nucleotide sequence: TGTGCCAACCCCGCGCCAAGGAGGGGACAGGGGTACATTCAGTACTTC. Looking up the rest from reference TRBV18 and TRBJ2-4 gives the full variable domain: NAGVMQNPRHLVRRRGQEARLRCSPMKGHSHVYWYRQLPEEGLKFMVYLQKENIIDESGMPKERFSAEFPKEGPSILRIQQVVRGDSAAYFCANPAPRRGQGYIQYFGAGTRLSVL.

The chain employs TRBV5-4 and TRBJ2-7, with 7 bases fitting TRBD1. J lost 2 bases, V lost 0 bases, and 2 bases had no gene match. Germline V CDR1 and CDR2: SGHNT, YYREEE (reference sequence). This CDR3 is built from 14 residues. The CDR3 nucleotides are TGTGCCAGCAGCTTGGGTGGGACAGCCTACGAGCAGTACTTC. This sequence encodes CASSLGGTAYEQYF.

The chain has TRBV19 and TRBJ1-2; D is uncertain. Trimming pared 3 bases from V and 2 bases from J, leaving 4 bases between. This CDR3 is built from 12 residues. Germline lookup yields CDR1 LNHDA and CDR2 SQIVND (reference sequence). The CDR3 region is CASSIRNYGYTF. The CDR3 bases are TGTGCCAGTAGTATCAGGAACTATGGCTACACCTTC.

This clone has more than one count but fewer than ten. The chain combines TRBV4-3 with TRBJ2-5; 10 nucleotides agree with TRBD2. Germline V lookup: CDR1 LGHNA, CDR2 YSLEER. J gave up 5 bases and V 6 bases, and 12 bases lay outside the gene matches. This CDR3 has 16 residues. CDR3 region: CASSRRGLARGETQYF. The CDR3 DNA is TGCGCCAGCAGTCGGAGGGGACTAGCGAGGGGCGAGACCCAGTACTTC.

To note about this clone: This may arise from a read error, as a much more abundant clone is one base away. This rearrangement joins TRBV30 to TRBJ2-7; D gene unclear. Germline CDR1 reads GTSNPN; CDR2 reads SVGIG (reference sequence). This CDR3 is built from 12 residues. The CDR3 region has the DNA TGTGCCTGGAGTGTGGGTCCCTACGAGCGGTACTTC. The encoded protein is CAWSVGPYERYF.

This clone appeared a few times. This sequence joins TRBV10-3 and TRBJ2-7; TRBD1 matches 7 bases. Trimming took 3 bases from V and 1 from J; bases not matched to a gene: 6. The CDR3 runs to 15 residues. Germline loops: CDR1 ENHRY, CDR2 SYGVKD. The chain's CDR3 is CAISDPGTASYEQYF. CDR3 coding DNA: TGTGCCATCAGTGATCCCGGGACAGCTTCCTACGAGCAGTACTTC.

This chain joins TRBV11-2 and TRBJ2-7; 9 bases are shared with TRBD2. The CDR3 sequence is 15 residues long. Germline loops: CDR1 SGHAT, CDR2 FQNNGV. Trimming at V came to 4 bases and at J to 0 bases, leaving 4 bases not matched to a gene. The CDR3 DNA reads as TGTGCCAGCAGCTCCGGGACTAGCTTCTCCTACGAGCAGTACTTC. Translated: CASSSGTSFSYEQYF.

The genes are TRBV28 and TRBJ1-2; D is undetermined. Germline CDR1 MDHEN, CDR2 SYDVKM. The CDR3 is 11 amino acids. Trimming stripped 5 bases from V and 8 bases from J, with 9 bases between. DNA for the CDR3: TGTGCCAGCAGTGGACCGGGAGGCTACACCTTC. This encodes CASSGPGGYTF.

This clone was detected many times. The chain recombines TRBV5-1 with TRBJ1-4, with 8 bases that match TRBD1. The CDR3 is made up of 16 amino acids. The germline CDR1 and CDR2 sequences are SGHRS and YFSETQ. Losses at the gene ends were 1 base for V and 3 bases for J; bases not matched to a gene: 5. The CDR3 spells CASSLTGTGSNEKLFF. The CDR3, as DNA: TGCGCCAGCAGCTTGACCGGGACAGGTTCTAATGAAAAACTGTTTTTT. Filled out from reference TRBV5-1 and TRBJ1-4, the complete variable domain reads KAGVTQTPRYLIKTRGQQVTLSCSPISGHRSVSWYQQTPGQGLQFLFEYFSETQRNKGNFPGRFSGRQFSNSRSEMNVSTLELGDSALYLCASSLTGTGSNEKLFFGSGTQLSVL.

J is TRBJ2-3 and V is TRBV2, with D perhaps matching TRBD2 (6 bases). V lost 1 base, J lost 2 bases, and 13 bases lay in between. CDR3 length equals 16 residues. CDR1 SNHLY and CDR2 FYNNEI come from the germline V gene. This chain's CDR3 is CASSEGGEWVTDTQYF. The DNA for the CDR3 is TGTGCCAGCAGTGAAGGGGGGGAGTGGGTCACAGATACGCAGTATTTT.

The rearrangement uses TRBV30 and TRBJ2-2; D not certain. Germline loops: CDR1 GTSNPN, CDR2 SVGIG (reference sequence). This CDR3 is built from 13 residues. The ends were cut back, 0 bases at V and 7 bases at J, with 9 bases in the middle. The CDR3 region has the DNA TGTGCCTGGAGTGTAGATCGGATCGGGGAGCTGTTTTTT. Its translation: CAWSVDRIGELFF. The variable domain in full, completed from reference TRBV30 and TRBJ2-2, reads SQTIHQWPATLVQPVGSPLSLECTVEGTSNPNLYWYRQAAGRGLQLLFYSVGIGQISSEVPQNLSASRPQDRQFILSSKKLLLSDSGFYLCAWSVDRIGELFFGEGSRLTVL.